The rows below give T cell receptor beta chains drawn from one sample of a study of cytomegalovirus exposure and HLA in healthy donors. Measured with immunoSEQ multiplex PCR; TCRdb has only the in-frame clones, and not every one. The sample yields fewer than 150,000 clones, about 85% seen once. Sequenced material: PBMCs. Receptors originate from a man in his fifties or sixties in good health and CMV-seronegative. Each CDR3 is given with its conserved first and last residue. D genes are given only for firm matches. The size of a clone is reported for some rows only, either as once, few or many, or as a class for expanded clones.

TRBJ1-5 | once | - | 15 | TRBV7-9 | CASSTPRGVHQPQHF | TGTGCCAGCAGCACCCCGCGGGGGGTCCATCAGCCCCAGCATTTT
TRBJ2-7 | - | - | 13 | TRBV6-1 | CASSEGRPYEQYF | TGTGCCAGCAGTGAAGGGCGGCCCTACGAGCAGTACTTC
TRBJ1-4 | - | - | 15 | TRBV28 | CASSPYRSRNEKLFF | TGTGCCAGCAGTCCGTACAGGTCGCGCAATGAAAAACTGTTTTTT
TRBJ1-1 | - | - | 14 | TRBV7-9 | CASSLEGSRAEAFF | TGTGCCAGCAGCTTAGAGGGAAGCAGGGCTGAAGCTTTCTTT
TRBJ2-5 | - | - | 14 | TRBV6-1 | CASSKLGGQETQYF | TGTGCCAGCAGTAAGTTGGGGGGACAAGAGACCCAGTACTTC
TRBJ2-1 | - | TRBD2 | 15 | TRBV9 | CASSVLAGSYNEQFF | TGTGCCAGCAGCGTTCTAGCGGGCTCCTACAATGAGCAGTTCTTC
TRBJ1-1 | - | TRBD1 | 13 | TRBV30 | CAWGGTEYTEAFF | TGTGCCTGGGGCGGGACAGAATACACTGAAGCTTTCTTT
TRBJ1-5 | - | TRBD1 | 15 | TRBV18 | CASSQDRGPDQPQHF | TGTGCCAGCTCACAAGACAGGGGGCCGGATCAGCCCCAGCATTTT
TRBJ2-2 | - | - | 16 | TRBV5-1 | CASSLGALTNTGELFF | TGCGCCAGCAGCTTGGGGGCACTTACGAACACCGGGGAGCTGTTTTTT
TRBJ2-3 | - | TRBD1 | 14 | TRBV10-1 | CASSEPTGGDTQYF | TGCGCCAGCAGTGAGCCGACAGGGGGAGATACGCAGTATTTT
TRBJ2-7 | - | - | 15 | TRBV5-1 | CASSREGVQDYEQYF | TGCGCCAGCAGCAGGGAGGGGGTTCAAGACTACGAGCAGTACTTC
TRBJ2-5 | - | - | 14 | TRBV7-2 | CASSLEARQETQYF | TGTGCCAGCAGCTTAGAGGCCAGGCAAGAGACCCAGTACTTC
TRBJ1-3 | - | - | 16 | TRBV9 | CASSARTQGSGNTIYF | TGTGCCAGCAGCGCCCGGACTCAAGGCTCTGGAAACACCATATATTTT
TRBJ2-7 | - | TRBD1 | 13 | TRBV28 | CASRGTGKGEQYF | TGTGCCAGCAGGGGGACAGGGAAAGGCGAGCAGTACTTC
TRBJ2-7 | - | TRBD1 | 13 | TRBV6-1 | CASSRGISYEQYF | TGTGCCAGCAGCAGGGGGATCTCCTACGAGCAGTACTTC
TRBJ2-6 | - | - | 15 | TRBV29-1 | CSLGVYVSGANVLTF | TGCAGCCTAGGGGTATATGTTTCTGGGGCCAACGTCCTGACTTTC
TRBJ1-5 | - | TRBD1 | 14 | TRBV7-3 | CASSSRQGAKSQHF | TGTGCCAGCAGCTCCCGACAGGGGGCGAAGTCACAGCATTTT
TRBJ1-1 | - | TRBD1 | 15 | TRBV19 | CASSRNSGGGTEAFF | TGTGCCAGCTCCCGAAACTCAGGGGGAGGCACTGAAGCTTTCTTT
TRBJ2-7 | - | - | 12 | TRBV15 | CATSSKGVEQYF | TGTGCCACCAGCAGTAAGGGAGTTGAGCAGTACTTC
TRBJ2-7 | - | - | 12 | TRBV4-3 | CASSQVPGEQYF | TGCGCCAGCAGCCAGGTCCCCGGCGAGCAGTACTTC
TRBJ2-7 | - | - | 14 | TRBV30 | CAWRGAGAPYEQYF | TGTGCCTGGAGGGGCGCGGGGGCCCCCTACGAGCAGTACTTC
TRBJ2-3 | - | - | 16 | TRBV6-5 | CASSYSGFQGTDTQYF | TGTGCCAGCAGTTACTCGGGATTCCAGGGAACAGATACGCAGTATTTT
TRBJ2-2 | - | TRBD2 | 15 | TRBV11-1 | CASSLRAGRTGELFF | TGTGCCAGCAGCTTGCGAGCGGGACGCACCGGGGAGCTGTTTTTT
TRBJ1-2 | - | - | 16 | TRBV4-3 | CASSQAPADRDFGYTF | TGCGCCAGCAGCCAAGCTCCCGCGGACAGAGATTTTGGCTACACCTTC
TRBJ2-3 | - | TRBD2 | 16 | TRBV7-9 | CASSRILAGSWDTQYF | TGTGCCAGCAGCCGCATACTAGCGGGGAGCTGGGATACGCAGTATTTT
TRBJ1-5 | few | - | 17 | TRBV30 | CAWRGALGWLGNQPQHF | TGTGCCTGGAGGGGGGCCCTTGGATGGTTGGGCAATCAGCCCCAGCATTTT
TRBJ2-6 | few | - | 14 | TRBV5-1 | CASSLNTGANVLTF | TGCGCCAGCAGCTTGAACACTGGGGCCAACGTCCTGACTTTC
TRBJ1-2 | - | - | 9 | TRBV29-1 | CSVGSGYTF | TGCAGCGTTGGGAGTGGCTACACCTTC
TRBJ1-1 | - | - | 17 | TRBV4-2 | CASSQDRTAVRNTEAFF | TGTGCCAGCAGCCAAGATCGGACAGCAGTACGTAACACTGAAGCTTTCTTT
TRBJ2-3 | few | TRBD1 | 16 | TRBV10-3 | CAISDPDRGDSDTQYF | TGTGCCATCAGTGACCCCGACAGGGGAGATTCGGATACGCAGTATTTT
TRBJ2-7 | - | TRBD2 | 14 | TRBV4-1 | CASSPTGGPYEQYF | TGCGCCAGCAGCCCGACGGGGGGTCCCTACGAGCAGTACTTC
TRBJ2-1 | few | - | 18 | TRBV21-1 | CASSKALASGSSYNEQFF | TGTGCCAGCAGCAAAGCCCTGGCTTCGGGGAGCTCCTACAATGAGCAGTTCTTC
TRBJ2-7 | - | - | 17 | TRBV27 | CASSFGSSVQGVYEQYF | TGTGCCAGCAGTTTTGGATCGTCGGTACAGGGAGTTTACGAGCAGTACTTC
TRBJ1-5 | - | - | 18 | TRBV19 | CASSISGMWEPGNQPQHF | TGTGCCAGTAGTATTTCGGGAATGTGGGAGCCGGGCAATCAGCCCCAGCATTTT
TRBJ2-2 | - | - | 16 | TRBV27 | CASSFFAGLNTGELFF | TGTGCCAGCAGTTTCTTTGCGGGCCTGAACACCGGGGAGCTGTTTTTT
TRBJ2-5 | few | TRBD1 | 16 | TRBV7-7 | CASSLGGTGVQETQYF | TGTGCCAGCAGCTTAGGTGGGACAGGGGTCCAAGAGACCCAGTACTTC
TRBJ1-2 | - | TRBD1 | 13 | TRBV4-3 | CASSAYRGYGYTF | TGCGCCAGCAGCGCCTACAGGGGATATGGCTACACCTTC
TRBJ1-3 | - | - | 14 | TRBV6-1 | CASSAVSSGNTIYF | TGTGCCAGCAGTGCGGTCTCCTCTGGAAACACCATATATTTT
TRBJ2-1 | - | TRBD2 | 15 | TRBV30 | CAWSRHKRGEVEQFF | TGTGCCTGGAGCCGACATAAGCGGGGGGAGGTTGAGCAGTTCTTC
TRBJ1-4 | - | - | 16 | TRBV7-9 | CASTTGDSTTNEKLFF | TGTGCCAGCACCACAGGAGACTCCACAACTAATGAAAAACTGTTTTTT
TRBJ1-5 | - | - | 14 | TRBV7-8 | CASSLVQGSQPQHF | TGTGCCAGCAGCTTAGTGCAGGGCAGTCAGCCCCAGCATTTT
TRBJ2-3 | once | TRBD2 | 18 | TRBV4-3 | CASSQDVSGAGAPDTQYF | TGCGCCAGCAGCCAAGATGTCTCGGGCGCGGGAGCCCCAGATACGCAGTATTTT
TRBJ2-7 | - | - | 14 | TRBV5-4 | CASSLAGSASEQYF | TGTGCCAGCAGCTTGGCGGGTAGCGCGTCCGAGCAGTACTTC
TRBJ1-2 | - | TRBD1 | 16 | TRBV29-1 | CSVPRQGATSNYGYTF | TGCAGCGTCCCCAGACAGGGCGCTACTTCGAACTATGGCTACACCTTC
TRBJ1-6 | - | - | 14 | TRBV9 | CASSQQAADSPLHF | TGTGCCAGCAGCCAACAGGCGGCTGATTCACCCCTCCACTTT
TRBJ1-1 | once | - | 14 | TRBV18 | CASSPSGSDTEAFF | TGTGCCAGCTCACCATCGGGGTCTGACACTGAAGCTTTCTTT
TRBJ2-7 | - | - | 12 | TRBV19 | CASSSNSYEQYF | TGTGCCAGTAGTAGTAACTCCTACGAGCAGTACTTC
TRBJ2-2 | few | TRBD1 | 16 | TRBV7-7 | CASSLAGNRGTGELFF | TGTGCTAGCAGCTTAGCCGGGAACAGGGGGACCGGGGAGCTGTTTTTT
TRBJ1-1 | few | TRBD1 | 14 | TRBV19 | CASSVGTGRAEAFF | TGTGCCAGTAGTGTTGGGACAGGGCGGGCTGAAGCTTTCTTT
TRBJ1-6 | few | TRBD1 | 13 | TRBV6-1 | CATVSTGYSPLHF | TGTGCCACCGTCTCGACAGGGTATTCACCCCTCCACTTT
TRBJ1-1 | - | - | 13 | TRBV7-8 | CASRNEVRTEAFF | TGTGCCAGCAGGAATGAGGTGCGCACTGAAGCTTTCTTT
TRBJ2-4 | - | - | 12 | TRBV6-5 | CASTGAKNIQYF | TGTGCCAGCACGGGGGCCAAAAACATTCAGTACTTC
TRBJ2-7 | - | TRBD2 | 17 | TRBV10-3 | CAISESVFGGRSYEQYF | TGTGCCATCAGTGAGTCGGTGTTCGGCGGGAGGTCCTACGAGCAGTACTTC